This T cell receptor beta chain was recovered during a study of cytomegalovirus exposure and HLA in healthy donors. 13 Jbeta primers and 60 Vbeta primers were used for the PCR. Repertoires were generated with immunoSEQ multiplex PCR, while TCRdb's copy carries only in-frame clones and drops some. The sample has about 180,000 clones; around 82% are singletons. The CDR3 is 15 amino acids. Per the germline V gene, CDR1 is SGHNT and CDR2 is YENEEA. The ends were cut back, 5 bases at V and 2 bases at J, with 16 bases in the middle. These donors counted as nominally healthy when sampled, but unrecorded immune exposures were likely.

Sequencing was done on a sample of PBMCs. This TCR derives from a boy between 2 and 10 years old in good health and CMV-seronegative. The chain couples TRBV11-3 to TRBJ2-7; TRBD1 might be the D (5 bases). The CDR3 DNA reads TGTGCCAGCAGCCAAGGGGCCCTTCCTCCCTACGAGCAGTACTTC. It codes for CASSQGALPPYEQYF.